This T cell receptor (beta chain) was observed in a study of T cell responses to AZD1222 COVID-19 vaccine. TCRdb's copy holds only in-frame clones and misses some; the assay was immunoSEQ multiplex PCR. The sample includes more than 95,000 clones, around nine tenths of them seen just once. J was trimmed by 4 bases and V by 5 bases; bases with no gene match: 5. The CDR3 sequence is 16 residues long. Looked up from germline, CDR1 is SGHNT and CDR2 is YENEEA. This chain joins TRBV11-3 and TRBJ2-1; 13 bases are shared with TRBD2. The TCR was taken from an adult in good health. The sample here was peripheral blood, taken on day 0 of AZD1222 vaccination. The CDR3 coding sequence is TGTGCCAGCAGCCCGGGACTAGCGGGGTCATACAATGAGCAGTTCTTC. Its protein product is CASSPGLAGSYNEQFF.